Below are 4 T cell receptor beta chains sequenced from a single sample in a study of cytomegalovirus exposure and HLA in healthy donors. In the PCR, 60 Vbeta and 13 Jbeta primers were used. The assay was immunoSEQ multiplex PCR, and TCRdb's table has in-frame clones only and misses some. The table includes some 170,000 clones, approximately 80% detected once. Sequenced material: PBMCs. The receptors shown here come from a woman aged 45 to 65 in good health and CMV-seronegative.

V and J are TRBV18 and TRBJ1-5; weak D call: TRBD1 (5 bases). V shed 4 bases and J shed 5 bases, with 9 bases lying between them. The germline V gene has CDR1 KGHSH and CDR2 LQKENI. The CDR3 extends over 13 amino acids. The CDR3: CASSLDTDQPQHF. The CDR3 nucleotides are TGTGCCAGCTCACTGGACACCGATCAGCCCCAGCATTTT. Using reference TRBV18 and TRBJ1-5 for the parts outside the CDR3, the full variable domain is NAGVMQNPRHLVRRRGQEARLRCSPMKGHSHVYWYRQLPEEGLKFMVYLQKENIIDESGMPKERFSAEFPKEGPSILRIQQVVRGDSAAYFCASSLDTDQPQHFGDGTRLSIL.

CDR3 nucleotides: TGTGCCAGCAGAAGAACAGGGAACTATGGCTACACCTTC. This encodes CASRRTGNYGYTF. The gene calls are TRBV27 and TRBJ1-2; perhaps TRBD1 as D (6 bases). Trimming took off 6 bases at V and 2 bases at J, with 10 bases between the two ends. The CDR3 contains 13 residues. Germline-derived CDR1 and CDR2 are MNHEY and SMNVEV (reference sequence).

DNA of the CDR3: TGCGCCAGCAGCCCCCTAGCGGGAGGGCGCTACGAGCAGTACTTC. Translation: CASSPLAGGRYEQYF. This sequence joins TRBV5-1 and TRBJ2-7, with 12 bases lining up with TRBD2. Germline assignment: CDR1 SGHRS and CDR2 YFSETQ. The CDR3 runs to 15 residues. J gave up 3 bases and V 4 bases, and 5 bases lay outside the gene matches.

In DNA form, the CDR3 reads TGTGCCAGCAGTCCTGGACTAGCGGGGGCCCGCGGGGAGCTGTTTTTT. Translation: CASSPGLAGARGELFF. The V call is TRBV27, the J call TRBJ2-2, with 13 bases identical to TRBD2. The CDR3 consists of 16 residues. The V and J ends lost 5 bases and 7 bases, in that order; junction bases with no gene match: 7. Germline V gives CDR1 MNHEY, CDR2 SMNVEV (reference sequence).